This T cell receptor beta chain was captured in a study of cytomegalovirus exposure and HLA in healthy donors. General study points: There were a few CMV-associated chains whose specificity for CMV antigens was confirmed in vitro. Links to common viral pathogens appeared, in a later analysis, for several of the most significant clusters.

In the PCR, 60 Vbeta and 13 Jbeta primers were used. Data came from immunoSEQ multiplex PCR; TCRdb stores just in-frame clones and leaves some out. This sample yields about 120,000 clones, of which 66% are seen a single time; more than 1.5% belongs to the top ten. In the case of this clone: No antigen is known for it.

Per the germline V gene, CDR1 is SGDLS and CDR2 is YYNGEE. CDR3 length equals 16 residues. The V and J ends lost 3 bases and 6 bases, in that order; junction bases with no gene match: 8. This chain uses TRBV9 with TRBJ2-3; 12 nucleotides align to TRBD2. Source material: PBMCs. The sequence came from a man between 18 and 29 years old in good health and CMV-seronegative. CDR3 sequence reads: CASSARLAGVGDTQYF. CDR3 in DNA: TGTGCCAGCAGCGCCCGACTAGCGGGAGTGGGGGATACGCAGTATTTT.